The sequence of this T cell receptor delta chain was determined in a study of gamma-delta T cells after stem cell transplantation. The J segment lost 0 bases and the V segment lost 3 bases, leaving 9 bases of the junction unmatched. CDR3 size: 18 residues. In germline, CDR1 is GEAIGNYY, CDR2 EKD. TCRdb ran CATT on the RT-PCR reads. The table has some 6,000 delta-chain clones, approximately 1.9% seen once. This receptor was identified in a human donor. It is not recorded whose cells these are; they may come from a transplant donor. The genes are TRDV2 and TRDJ1; TRDD3 agrees at 13 bases. Sequenced input: gamma-delta T cells. CDR3 in amino acids: CACDVLGDTLSNTDKLIF. The CDR3 region has the DNA TGTGCCTGTGACGTACTGGGGGATACGCTATCCAACACCGATAAACTCATCTTT.